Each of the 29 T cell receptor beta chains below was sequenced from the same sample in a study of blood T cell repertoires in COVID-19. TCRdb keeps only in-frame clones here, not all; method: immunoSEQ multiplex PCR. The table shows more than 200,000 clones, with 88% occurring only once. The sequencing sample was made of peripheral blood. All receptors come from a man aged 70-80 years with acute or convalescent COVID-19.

The DNA of the CDR3 is TGTGCCAGCAGCGGATCCGGGACAGGGGGATTTATGAACACTGAAGCTTTCTTT. This encodes CASSGSGTGGFMNTEAFF. This chain uses TRBV5-4 with TRBJ1-1; 11 nucleotides agree with TRBD1. The CDR3 is made up of 18 amino acids. V was pared by 4 bases and J by 0 bases, with 11 bases of the junction left unmatched. CDR1 and CDR2 from the germline V gene are SGHNT and YYREEE (reference sequence). The full variable domain, rest sourced from reference TRBV5-4 and TRBJ1-1, is ETGVTQSPTHLIKTRGQQVTLRCSSQSGHNTVSWYQQALGQGPQFIFQYYREEENGRGNFPPRFSGLQFPNYSSELNVNALELDDSALYLCASSGSGTGGFMNTEAFFGQGTRLTVV.

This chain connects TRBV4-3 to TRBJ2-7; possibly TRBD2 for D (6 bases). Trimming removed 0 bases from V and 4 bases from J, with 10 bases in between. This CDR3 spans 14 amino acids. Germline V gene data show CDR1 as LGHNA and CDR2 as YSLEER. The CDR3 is CASSQDYGRYEQYF. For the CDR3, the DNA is TGCGCCAGCAGCCAAGATTACGGGAGATACGAGCAGTACTTC.

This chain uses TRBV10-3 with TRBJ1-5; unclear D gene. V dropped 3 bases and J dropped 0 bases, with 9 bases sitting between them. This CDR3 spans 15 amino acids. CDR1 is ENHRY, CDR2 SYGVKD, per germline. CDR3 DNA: TGTGCCATCAGTGATCAGATGTATAGCAATCAGCCCCAGCATTTT. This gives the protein CAISDQMYSNQPQHF.

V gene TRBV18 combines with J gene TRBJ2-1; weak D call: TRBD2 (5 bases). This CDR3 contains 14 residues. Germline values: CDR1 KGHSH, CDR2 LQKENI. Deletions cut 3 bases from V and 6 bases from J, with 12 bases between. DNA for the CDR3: TGTGCCAGCTCACCGGGAGTCTCGAGCAATGAGCAGTTCTTC. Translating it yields CASSPGVSSNEQFF.

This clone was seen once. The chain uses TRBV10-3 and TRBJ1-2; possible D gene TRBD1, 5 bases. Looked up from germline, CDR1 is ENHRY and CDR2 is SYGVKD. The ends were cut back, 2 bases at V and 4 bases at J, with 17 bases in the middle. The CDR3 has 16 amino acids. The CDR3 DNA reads TGTGCCATCAGTGAGGGGCAGGGCGTAGCTAGCTATGGCTACACCTTC. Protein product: CAISEGQGVASYGYTF.

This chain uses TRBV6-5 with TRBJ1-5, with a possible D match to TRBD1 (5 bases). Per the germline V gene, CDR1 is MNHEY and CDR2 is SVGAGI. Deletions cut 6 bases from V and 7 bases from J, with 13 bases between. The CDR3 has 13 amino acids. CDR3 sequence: CASSTGGTQPQHF. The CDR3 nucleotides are TGTGCCAGCAGCACCGGGGGGACGCAGCCCCAGCATTTT.

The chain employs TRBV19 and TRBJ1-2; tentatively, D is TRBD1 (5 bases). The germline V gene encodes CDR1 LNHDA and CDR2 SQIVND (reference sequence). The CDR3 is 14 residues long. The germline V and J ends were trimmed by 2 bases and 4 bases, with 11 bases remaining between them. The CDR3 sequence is CASSISGHFYGYTF. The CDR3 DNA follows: TGTGCCAGTAGTATATCTGGACACTTCTATGGCTACACCTTC.

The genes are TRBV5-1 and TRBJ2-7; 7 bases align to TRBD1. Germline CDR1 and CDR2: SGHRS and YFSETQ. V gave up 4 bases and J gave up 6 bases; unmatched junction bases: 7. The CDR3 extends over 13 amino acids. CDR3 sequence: CASSPGQFGEQYF. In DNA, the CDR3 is TGCGCCAGCAGCCCGGGACAGTTCGGCGAGCAGTACTTC.

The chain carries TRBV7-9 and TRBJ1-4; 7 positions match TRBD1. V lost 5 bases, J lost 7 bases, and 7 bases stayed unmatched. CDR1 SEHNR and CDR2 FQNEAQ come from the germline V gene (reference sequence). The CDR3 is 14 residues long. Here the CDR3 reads CASSLTGRSEKLFF. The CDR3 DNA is TGTGCCAGCAGCCTGACAGGGAGGAGTGAAAAACTGTTTTTT. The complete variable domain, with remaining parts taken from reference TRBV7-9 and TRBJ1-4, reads DTGVSQNPRHKITKRGQNVTFRCDPISEHNRLYWYRQTLGQGPEFLTYFQNEAQLEKSRLLSDRFSAERPKGSFSTLEIQRTEQGDSAMYLCASSLTGRSEKLFFGSGTQLSVL.

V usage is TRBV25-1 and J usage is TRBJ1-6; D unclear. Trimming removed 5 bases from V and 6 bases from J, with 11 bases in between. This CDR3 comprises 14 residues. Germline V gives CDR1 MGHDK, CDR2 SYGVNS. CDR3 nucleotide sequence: TGTGCCAGCAGTCAACAAAGCGGTAATTCACCCCTCCACTTT. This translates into CASSQQSGNSPLHF.

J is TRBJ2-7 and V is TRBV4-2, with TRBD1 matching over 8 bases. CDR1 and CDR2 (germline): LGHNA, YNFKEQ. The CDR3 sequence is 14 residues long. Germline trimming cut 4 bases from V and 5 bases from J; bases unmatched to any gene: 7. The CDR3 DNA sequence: TGTGCCAGCAGCCTAGACAGGGGCGGCGACGAGCAGTACTTC. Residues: CASSLDRGGDEQYF.

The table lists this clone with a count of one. CDR3 loop: CASSKTTGTGVHEQYF. Written as DNA, the CDR3 is TGTGCCAGCAGCAAGACGACCGGGACAGGGGTCCACGAGCAGTACTTC. This chain links TRBV21-1 with TRBJ2-7; the table names TRBD1, a call not compared with the DNA. TRBV21-1 is assigned pseudogene status. This CDR3 comprises 16 residues.

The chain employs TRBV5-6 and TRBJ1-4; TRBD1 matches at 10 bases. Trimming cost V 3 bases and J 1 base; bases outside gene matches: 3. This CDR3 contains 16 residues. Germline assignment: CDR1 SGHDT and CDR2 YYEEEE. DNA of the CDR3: TGTGCCAGCAGCTCGGGACAGGGGCGAACTAATGAAAAACTGTTTTTT. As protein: CASSSGQGRTNEKLFF. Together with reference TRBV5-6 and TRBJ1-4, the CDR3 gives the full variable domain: DAGVTQSPTHLIKTRGQQVTLRCSPKSGHDTVSWYQQALGQGPQFIFQYYEEEERQRGNFPDRFSGHQFPNYSSELNVNALLLGDSALYLCASSSGQGRTNEKLFFGSGTQLSVL.

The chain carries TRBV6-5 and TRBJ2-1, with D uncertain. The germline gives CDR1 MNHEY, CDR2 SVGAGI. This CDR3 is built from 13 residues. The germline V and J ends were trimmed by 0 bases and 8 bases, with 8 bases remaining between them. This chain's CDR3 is CASSYSLYYEQFF. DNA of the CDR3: TGTGCCAGCAGTTACTCGTTGTATTATGAGCAGTTCTTC.

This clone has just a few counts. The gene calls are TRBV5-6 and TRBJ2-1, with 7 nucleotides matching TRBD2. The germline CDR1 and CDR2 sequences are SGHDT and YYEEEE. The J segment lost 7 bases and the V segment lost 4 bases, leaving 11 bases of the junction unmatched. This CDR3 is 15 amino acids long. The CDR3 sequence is CASSPPDGGWNEQFF. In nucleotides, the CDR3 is TGTGCCAGCAGCCCCCCCGACGGGGGGTGGAATGAGCAGTTCTTC. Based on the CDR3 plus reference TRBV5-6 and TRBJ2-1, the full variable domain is DAGVTQSPTHLIKTRGQQVTLRCSPKSGHDTVSWYQQALGQGPQFIFQYYEEEERQRGNFPDRFSGHQFPNYSSELNVNALLLGDSALYLCASSPPDGGWNEQFFGPGTRLTVL.

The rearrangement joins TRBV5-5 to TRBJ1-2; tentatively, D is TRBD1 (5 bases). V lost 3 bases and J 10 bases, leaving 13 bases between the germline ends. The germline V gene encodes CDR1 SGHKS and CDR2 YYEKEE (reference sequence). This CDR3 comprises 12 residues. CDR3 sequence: CASSWGSRNYTF. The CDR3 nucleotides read TGTGCCAGCAGCTGGGGCAGTCGAAACTACACCTTC.

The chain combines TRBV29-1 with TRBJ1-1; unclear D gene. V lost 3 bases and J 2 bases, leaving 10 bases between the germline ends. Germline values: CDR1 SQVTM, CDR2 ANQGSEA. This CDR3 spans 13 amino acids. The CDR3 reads CSVDPPGNTEAFF. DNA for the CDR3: TGCAGCGTTGACCCTCCGGGAAACACTGAAGCTTTCTTT.

Here the CDR3 reads CASGGYEQYF. The CDR3 region has the DNA TGTGCCAGCGGCGGCTACGAGCAGTACTTC. The V and J genes are TRBV6-5 and TRBJ2-7, with D unclear. The germline CDR1 and CDR2 sequences are MNHEY and SVGAGI. The CDR3 totals 10 residues. V lost 8 bases to trimming and J lost 3 bases, with 5 bases between them.

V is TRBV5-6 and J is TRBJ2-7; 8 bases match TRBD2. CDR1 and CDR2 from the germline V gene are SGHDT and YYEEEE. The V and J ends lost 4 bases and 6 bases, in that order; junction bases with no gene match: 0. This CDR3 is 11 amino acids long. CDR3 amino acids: CASSREGEQYF. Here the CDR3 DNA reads TGTGCCAGCAGCCGGGAGGGCGAGCAGTACTTC. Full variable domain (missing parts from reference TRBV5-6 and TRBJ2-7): DAGVTQSPTHLIKTRGQQVTLRCSPKSGHDTVSWYQQALGQGPQFIFQYYEEEERQRGNFPDRFSGHQFPNYSSELNVNALLLGDSALYLCASSREGEQYFGPGTRLTVT.

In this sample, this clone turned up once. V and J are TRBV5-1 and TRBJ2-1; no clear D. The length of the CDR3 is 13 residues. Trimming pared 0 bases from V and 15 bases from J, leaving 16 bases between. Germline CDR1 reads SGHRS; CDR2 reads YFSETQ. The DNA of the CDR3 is TGCGCCAGCAGCTTGGTGGGCAGGTCGTCTTCGTTCTTC. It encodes CASSLVGRSSSFF.

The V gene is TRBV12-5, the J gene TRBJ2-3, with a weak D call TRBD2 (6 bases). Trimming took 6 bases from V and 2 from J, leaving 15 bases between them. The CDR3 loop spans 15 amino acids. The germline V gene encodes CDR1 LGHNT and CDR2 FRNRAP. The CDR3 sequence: CASGPGLISTDTQYF. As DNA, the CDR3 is TGTGCTAGTGGCCCGGGACTTATTTCCACAGATACGCAGTATTTT. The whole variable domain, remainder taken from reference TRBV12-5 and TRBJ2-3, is DARVTQTPRHKVTEMGQEVTMRCQPILGHNTVFWYRQTMMQGLELLAYFRNRAPLDDSGMPKDRFSAEMPDATLATLKIQPSEPRDSAVYFCASGPGLISTDTQYFGPGTRLTVL.

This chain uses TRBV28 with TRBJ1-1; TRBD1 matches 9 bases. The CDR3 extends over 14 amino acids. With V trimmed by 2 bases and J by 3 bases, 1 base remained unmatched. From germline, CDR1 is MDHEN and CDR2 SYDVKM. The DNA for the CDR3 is TGTGCCAGCAGTTTAACAGGGGGCTACACTGAAGCTTTCTTT. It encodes CASSLTGGYTEAFF.

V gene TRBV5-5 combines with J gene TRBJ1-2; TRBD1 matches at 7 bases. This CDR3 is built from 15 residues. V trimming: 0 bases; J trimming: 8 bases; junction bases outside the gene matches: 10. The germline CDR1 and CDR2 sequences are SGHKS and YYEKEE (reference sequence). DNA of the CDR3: TGTGCCAGCAGCTTGGCCTCGTCAGGGGGTTTCGGCTACACCTTC. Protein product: CASSLASSGGFGYTF.

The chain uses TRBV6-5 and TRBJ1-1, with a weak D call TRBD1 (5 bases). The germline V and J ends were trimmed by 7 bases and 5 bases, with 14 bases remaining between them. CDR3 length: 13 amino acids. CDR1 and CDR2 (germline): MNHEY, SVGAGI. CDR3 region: CASIGQIGTEAFF. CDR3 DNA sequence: TGTGCCAGCATCGGACAAATAGGAACTGAAGCTTTCTTT.

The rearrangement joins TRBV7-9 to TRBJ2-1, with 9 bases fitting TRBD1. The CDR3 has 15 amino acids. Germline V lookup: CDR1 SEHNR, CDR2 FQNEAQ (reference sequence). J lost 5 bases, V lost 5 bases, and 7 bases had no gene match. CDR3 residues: CASSPWDRENNEQFF. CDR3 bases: TGTGCCAGCAGCCCTTGGGACAGGGAAAACAATGAGCAGTTCTTC. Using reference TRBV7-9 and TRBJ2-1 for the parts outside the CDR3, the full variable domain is DTGVSQNPRHKITKRGQNVTFRCDPISEHNRLYWYRQTLGQGPEFLTYFQNEAQLEKSRLLSDRFSAERPKGSFSTLEIQRTEQGDSAMYLCASSPWDRENNEQFFGPGTRLTVL.

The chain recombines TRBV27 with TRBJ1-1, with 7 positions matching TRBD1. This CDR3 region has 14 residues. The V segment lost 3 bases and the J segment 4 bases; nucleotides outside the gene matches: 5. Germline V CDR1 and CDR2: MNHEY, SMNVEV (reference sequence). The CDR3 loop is CASSFLTGTTEAFF. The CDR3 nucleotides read TGTGCCAGCAGTTTTCTGACAGGGACCACTGAAGCTTTCTTT.

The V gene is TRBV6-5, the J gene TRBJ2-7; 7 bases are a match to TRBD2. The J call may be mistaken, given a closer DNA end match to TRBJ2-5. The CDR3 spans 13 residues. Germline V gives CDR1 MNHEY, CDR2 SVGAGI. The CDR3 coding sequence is TGTGCCAGCAGTTATACGGCTAGCGGGACCCAGTACTTC. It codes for CASSYTASGTQYF.

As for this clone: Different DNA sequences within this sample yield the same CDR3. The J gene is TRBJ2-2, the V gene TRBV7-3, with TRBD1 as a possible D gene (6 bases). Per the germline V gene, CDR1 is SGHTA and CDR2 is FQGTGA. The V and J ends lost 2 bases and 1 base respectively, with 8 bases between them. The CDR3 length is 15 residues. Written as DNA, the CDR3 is TGTGCCAGCAGCTTACGAGGGGGGAACACCGGGGAGCTGTTTTTT. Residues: CASSLRGGNTGELFF.

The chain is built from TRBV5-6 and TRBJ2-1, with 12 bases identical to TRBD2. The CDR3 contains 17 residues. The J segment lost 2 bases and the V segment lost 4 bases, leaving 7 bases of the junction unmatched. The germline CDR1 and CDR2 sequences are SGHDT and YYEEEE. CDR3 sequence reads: CASSKGLAGYTYNEQFF. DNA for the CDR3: TGTGCCAGCAGCAAAGGACTAGCGGGGTACACCTACAATGAGCAGTTCTTC. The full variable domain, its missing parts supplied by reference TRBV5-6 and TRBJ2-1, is DAGVTQSPTHLIKTRGQQVTLRCSPKSGHDTVSWYQQALGQGPQFIFQYYEEEERQRGNFPDRFSGHQFPNYSSELNVNALLLGDSALYLCASSKGLAGYTYNEQFFGPGTRLTVL.